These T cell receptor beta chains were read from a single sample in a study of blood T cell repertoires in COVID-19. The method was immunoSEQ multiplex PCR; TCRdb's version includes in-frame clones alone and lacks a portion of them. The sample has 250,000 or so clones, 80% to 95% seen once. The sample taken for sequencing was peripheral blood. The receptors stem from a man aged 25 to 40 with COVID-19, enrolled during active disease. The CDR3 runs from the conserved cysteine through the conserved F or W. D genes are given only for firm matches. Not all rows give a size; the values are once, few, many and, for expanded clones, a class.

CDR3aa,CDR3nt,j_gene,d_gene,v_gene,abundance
CASSHRNEKLFF,TGTGCCAGCAGCCACCGTAATGAAAAACTGTTTTTT,TRBJ1-4,NA,TRBV3-1/TRBV3-2,NA
CASSAWSEAFF,TGTGCCAGCAGCGCCTGGAGTGAAGCTTTCTTT,TRBJ1-1,NA,TRBV12-3/TRBV12-4,NA
CASSLSMDRGNMNTEAFF,TGCGCCAGCAGCTTGAGTATGGACAGGGGGAACATGAACACTGAAGCTTTCTTT,TRBJ1-1,TRBD1,TRBV5-1,NA
CASSVGQVNTEAFF,TGTGCCAGTAGTGTTGGACAGGTGAACACTGAAGCTTTCTTT,TRBJ1-1,TRBD1,TRBV19,NA
CSASLEARGPQHF,TGCAGTGCTAGTCTGGAGGCCCGGGGGCCCCAGCATTTT,TRBJ1-5,NA,TRBV20-1,NA
CASSTGTGSINSPLHF,TGTGCCAGTAGTACCGGGACAGGGTCGATCAACTCACCCCTCCACTTT,TRBJ1-6,TRBD1,TRBV19,once
CASSLGELNTEAFF,TGTGCCAGCAGTTTAGGGGAGCTGAACACTGAAGCTTTCTTT,TRBJ1-1,NA,TRBV27,NA
CASSQEGLTGTGELFF,TGCGCCAGCAGCCAAGAGGGCCTAACTGGCACCGGGGAGCTGTTTTTT,TRBJ2-2,NA,TRBV4-1,NA
CASSSRVRTGPIFGYTF,TGCGCCAGCAGCTCGCGGGTCCGGACAGGGCCAATTTTCGGCTACACCTTC,TRBJ1-2,TRBD1,TRBV5-1,once
CASSSGEKGQQNTEAFF,TGTGCCAGCTCATCAGGAGAAAAGGGACAGCAGAACACTGAAGCTTTCTTT,TRBJ1-1,TRBD1,TRBV18,NA
CASSLTGSGELFF,TGCGCCAGCAGCTTGACAGGGTCCGGGGAGCTGTTTTTT,TRBJ2-2,NA,TRBV5-1,NA
CASSLAAGGAGTGELFF,TGCGCCAGCAGCTTGGCAGCGGGGGGCGCTGGCACCGGGGAGCTGTTTTTT,TRBJ2-2,TRBD2,TRBV5-1,NA
CASSPLREGGEQYF,TGTGCCAGCTCACCACTTCGGGAGGGGGGAGAGCAGTACTTC,TRBJ2-7,TRBD2,TRBV18,NA
CASSPGQGVSYGYTF,TGCGCCAGCAGCCCGGGACAGGGTGTTAGCTATGGCTACACCTTC,TRBJ1-2,TRBD1,TRBV4-1,NA
CASSLKGQEFYGYTF,TGTGCCAGCAGCCTAAAGGGACAGGAATTCTATGGCTACACCTTC,TRBJ1-2,TRBD1,TRBV2,NA
CASSPKDRDFGGYTF,TGTGCCAGCAGCCCTAAGGACAGGGACTTTGGTGGCTACACCTTC,TRBJ1-2,TRBD1,TRBV9,NA
CAWMRGGNSPLHF,TGTGCCTGGATGAGGGGGGGAAATTCACCCCTCCACTTT,TRBJ1-6,NA,TRBV30,NA
CASSSRTGMNTEAFF,TGCGCCAGCAGCTCCCGGACAGGGATGAACACTGAAGCTTTCTTT,TRBJ1-1,TRBD1,TRBV4-1,NA
CASSQLNNEQFF,TGTGCCAGCAGCCAACTAAACAATGAGCAGTTCTTC,TRBJ2-1,NA,TRBV3-1/TRBV3-2,NA
CASSLGQDGQKLFF,TGTGCCAGCAGCTTGGGACAGGACGGTCAAAAACTGTTTTTT,TRBJ1-4,NA,TRBV5-5,NA
CASSPGLAGELFF,TGTGCCAGCAGTCCAGGACTAGCCGGGGAGCTGTTTTTT,TRBJ2-2,TRBD2,TRBV27,NA
CASSPSGTGEGKLFF,TGTGCCAGCTCACCATCCGGAACAGGGGAAGGAAAACTGTTTTTT,TRBJ1-4,TRBD1,TRBV18,NA
CASSPGQGFYGYTF,TGTGCCAGCAGTCCGGGACAGGGCTTTTATGGCTACACCTTC,TRBJ1-2,TRBD1,TRBV27,NA
CASSPVGGENTEAFF,TGTGCCAGCTCACCAGTCGGAGGGGAGAACACTGAAGCTTTCTTT,TRBJ1-1,NA,TRBV18,NA
CASSLTPGEGETQYF,TGTGCCAGCAGCTTAACTCCAGGGGAGGGGGAGACCCAGTACTTC,TRBJ2-5,NA,TRBV7-3,NA
CASRNRGPDTQYF,TGTGCCAGTAGAAACAGGGGTCCAGATACGCAGTATTTT,TRBJ2-3,TRBD1,TRBV19,NA
CASSLYQGTYNEQFF,TGTGCCAGCAGTTTATACCAGGGGACCTACAATGAGCAGTTCTTC,TRBJ2-1,NA,TRBV27,NA
CASSIPGTAGDSPLHF,TGTGCCAGCAGTATACCCGGGACAGCCGGGGATTCACCCCTCCACTTT,TRBJ1-6,TRBD1,TRBV6-2/TRBV6-3,NA
CASSLAGKVDSPLHF,TGTGCCAGCAGCCTAGCAGGGAAGGTGGATTCACCCCTCCACTTT,TRBJ1-6,NA,TRBV9,NA
CASSGAGGPYEQYF,TGTGCCAGTAGTGGAGCGGGGGGGCCGTACGAGCAGTACTTC,TRBJ2-7,TRBD2,TRBV19,NA
CASSPGQGGYGYIF,TGTGCCAGCAGCCCGGGACAGGGCGGCTATGGCTACATCTTC,TRBJ1-2,TRBD1,TRBV9,NA
CASRAGTEFSDQPQHF,TGTGCCAGCAGGGCCGGGACAGAATTTAGCGATCAGCCCCAGCATTTT,TRBJ1-5,TRBD1,TRBV25-1,NA
CASSQLIAESHYEQYF,TGTGCCAGCAGCCAACTCATAGCGGAGAGCCACTACGAGCAGTACTTC,TRBJ2-7,NA,TRBV3-1/TRBV3-2,NA
CASSEGDRGAEAFF,TGTGCCAGCAGCGAGGGGGACAGGGGAGCTGAAGCTTTCTTT,TRBJ1-1,TRBD1,TRBV9,NA
CASSSRPRDSFLLAKNIQYF,TGTGCCAGCAGTTCCCGTCCGAGGGATAGTTTTCTACTAGCCAAAAACATTCAGTACTTC,TRBJ2-4,NA,TRBV27,NA
CASTRPRTGSQGVPEAFF,TGTGCCAGCACCCGACCGAGGACAGGGTCGCAAGGGGTACCTGAAGCTTTCTTT,TRBJ1-1,TRBD1,TRBV9,NA
CASSFTYGGRGQSQHF,TGTGCCAGCAGTTTTACCTATGGGGGTAGGGGACAGTCCCAGCATTTT,TRBJ1-5,TRBD1,TRBV27,NA
CASRATGRNTEAFF,TGTGCCAGCAGGGCGACAGGGAGGAACACTGAAGCTTTCTTT,TRBJ1-1,TRBD1,TRBV2,NA
CASSSRTGGGVTGELFF,TGCGCCAGCAGCTCTAGGACGGGAGGGGGCGTCACCGGGGAGCTGTTTTTT,TRBJ2-2,NA,TRBV5-1,few
CASSRPGQSCNEQFF,TGTGCCAGCAGCAGACCGGGACAGTCTTGCAATGAGCAGTTCTTC,TRBJ2-1,NA,TRBV21-1,NA
CASSPTRALNSPLHF,TGTGCCAGCTCCCCCACCAGGGCACTTAATTCACCCCTCCACTTT,TRBJ1-6,NA,TRBV18,NA
CATEPGLGTDTQYF,TGCGCCACCGAACCAGGACTAGGCACAGATACGCAGTATTTT,TRBJ2-3,TRBD2,TRBV4-1,NA
CATSREGGLNTEAFF,TGTGCCACCAGCAGAGAGGGAGGACTGAACACTGAAGCTTTCTTT,TRBJ1-1,NA,TRBV15,NA
CASSESVSSDTQYF,TGTGCCAGCAGTGAATCAGTTAGCTCAGATACGCAGTATTTT,TRBJ2-3,NA,TRBV2,NA
CASSRQSVGKTIYF,TGTGCCAGCAGTCGACAGTCGGTGGGAAAGACCATATATTTT,TRBJ1-3,NA,TRBV6-5,NA
CASSFLRDRGPREKLFF,TGTGCCAGCAGCTTTCTCCGGGACAGGGGGCCAAGGGAAAAACTGTTTTTT,TRBJ1-4,TRBD1,TRBV7-3,NA
CASSFQGSGIWDTF,TGTGCCAGCAGCTTTCAGGGGTCGGGGATATGGGACACCTTC,TRBJ1-2,NA,TRBV5-4,NA
CASSVGRDNSPLHF,TGTGCCAGCAGCGTGGGGAGGGATAATTCACCCCTCCACTTT,TRBJ1-6,NA,TRBV9,NA
CASSVGSPGELFF,TGTGCCAGCAGCGTAGGTTCTCCCGGGGAGCTGTTTTTT,TRBJ2-2,NA,TRBV9,once
CASSLYPGELFF,TGTGCCAGCAGCTTGTATCCCGGGGAGCTGTTTTTT,TRBJ2-2,NA,TRBV5-6,NA
CAIMGPNPTDTQYF,TGTGCCATCATGGGGCCCAACCCCACAGATACGCAGTATTTT,TRBJ2-3,NA,TRBV10-3,NA
CASSSTFTEAFF,TGTGCCAGTAGTAGTACTTTCACTGAAGCTTTCTTT,TRBJ1-1,NA,TRBV19,NA
CASSQPPGTGVSTDTQYF,TGCGCCAGCAGCCAACCTCCCGGGACAGGGGTTAGCACAGATACGCAGTATTTT,TRBJ2-3,TRBD1,TRBV4-1,NA
CASTLTDYEQYF,TGTGCCAGCACCCTGACAGACTACGAGCAGTACTTC,TRBJ2-7,NA,TRBV7-9,NA
CASSSGTGAGNTIYF,TGCGCCAGCAGCTCCGGGACAGGGGCTGGAAACACCATATATTTT,TRBJ1-3,TRBD1,TRBV5-1,NA